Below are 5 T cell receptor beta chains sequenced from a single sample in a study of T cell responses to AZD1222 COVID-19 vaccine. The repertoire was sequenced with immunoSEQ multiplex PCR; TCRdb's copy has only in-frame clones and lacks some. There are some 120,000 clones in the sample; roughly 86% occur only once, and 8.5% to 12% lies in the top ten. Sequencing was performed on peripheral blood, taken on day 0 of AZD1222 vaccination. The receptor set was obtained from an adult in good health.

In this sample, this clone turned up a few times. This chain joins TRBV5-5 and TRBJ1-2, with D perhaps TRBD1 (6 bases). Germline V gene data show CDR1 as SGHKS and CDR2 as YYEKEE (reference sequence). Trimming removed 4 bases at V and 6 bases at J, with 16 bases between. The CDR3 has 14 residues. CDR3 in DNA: TGTGCCAGCAGCACGACAGGATGGGGGGATGGCTACACCTTC. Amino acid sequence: CASSTTGWGDGYTF.

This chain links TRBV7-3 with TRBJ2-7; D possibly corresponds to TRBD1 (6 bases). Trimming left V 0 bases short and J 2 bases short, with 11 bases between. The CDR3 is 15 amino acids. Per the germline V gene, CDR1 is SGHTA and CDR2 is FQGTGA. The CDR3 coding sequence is TGTGCCAGCAGCTTAACACAGGGTAGGACCTACGAGCAGTACTTC. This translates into CASSLTQGRTYEQYF. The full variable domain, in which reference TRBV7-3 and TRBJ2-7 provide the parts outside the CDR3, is GAGVSQTPSNKVTEKGKYVELRCDPISGHTALYWYRQSLGQGPEFLIYFQGTGAADDSGLPNDRFFAVRPEGSVSTLKIQRTERGDSAVYLCASSLTQGRTYEQYFGPGTRLTVT.

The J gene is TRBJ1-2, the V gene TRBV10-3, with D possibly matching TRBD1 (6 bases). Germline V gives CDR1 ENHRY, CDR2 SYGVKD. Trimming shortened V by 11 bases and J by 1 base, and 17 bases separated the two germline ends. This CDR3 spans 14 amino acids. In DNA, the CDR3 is TGTGCCTCCGGCCGCGGGGGCGATAACTATGGCTACACCTTC. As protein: CASGRGGDNYGYTF.

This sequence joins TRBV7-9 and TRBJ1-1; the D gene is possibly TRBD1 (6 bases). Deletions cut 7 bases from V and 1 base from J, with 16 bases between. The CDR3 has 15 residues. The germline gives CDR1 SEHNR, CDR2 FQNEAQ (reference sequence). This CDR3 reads CASTLTGTRNTEAFF. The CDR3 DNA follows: TGTGCCAGCACCCTCACCGGGACAAGGAACACTGAAGCTTTCTTT.

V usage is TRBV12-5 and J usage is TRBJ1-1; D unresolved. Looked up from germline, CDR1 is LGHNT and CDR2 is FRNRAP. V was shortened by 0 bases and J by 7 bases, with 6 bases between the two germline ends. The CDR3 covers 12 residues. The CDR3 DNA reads TGTGCTAGTGGTTTGGTACTTGGTGAAGCTTTCTTT. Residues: CASGLVLGEAFF.